The rows below give T cell receptor beta chains drawn from one sample of a study of T cells in Graves' hyperthyroidism and ophthalmopathy. One entry per CDR3 protein results from TCRdb running MiXCR on the multiplex PCR reads. The sample yields around 700,000 distinct CDR3 sequences, roughly a sixth seen once. Sequencing input: blood. The receptors were gathered from a woman aged 50 to 60 with Graves' hyperthyroidism that later progressed to Graves' ophthalmopathy. Both conserved end residues are part of each CDR3. The order of the fields is D gene, clone size, V gene, J gene, CDR3 protein, CDR3 DNA. The D gene is left open where the match is weak. Clone size appears in some rows only: once, few, many, or a class for an expanded clone.

>NA|NA|TRBV20-1|TRBJ1-4
CSAREAGEEKLFF
TGCAGTGCTAGAGAGGCGGGAGAAGAAAAACTGTTTTTT
>TRBD2|many|TRBV6-1|TRBJ2-5
CASTLGSSGGQETQYF
TGTGCCAGCACCTTGGGATCTAGCGGGGGACAAGAGACCCAGTACTTC
>TRBD1|NA|TRBV5-1|TRBJ1-1
CASRPTTGSRNTEAFF
TGCGCCAGCAGACCAACGACAGGGTCAAGGAACACTGAAGCTTTCTTT
>NA|few|TRBV3-1|TRBJ2-7
CASSQLTPDSSYEQYF
TGTGCCAGCAGCCAGCTCACTCCCGACAGCTCCTACGAGCAGTACTTC
>TRBD1|few|TRBV5-1|TRBJ1-6
CASSPGQGRTLHF
TGCGCCAGCAGCCCGGGACAGGGCAGAACCCTCCACTTT
>NA|few|TRBV6-5|TRBJ2-5
CASSFEGMYQETQYF
TGTGCCAGCAGTTTTGAGGGAATGTACCAAGAGACCCAGTACTTC
>TRBD2|many|TRBV19|TRBJ2-2
CASSIPSTSGADRELFF
TGTGCCAGTAGTATCCCCTCGACTAGCGGGGCTGACCGGGAGCTGTTTTTT
>NA|many|TRBV6-5|TRBJ1-1
CASSYFNGPGPMNTEAFF
TGTGCCAGCAGTTACTTCAATGGGCCTGGCCCGATGAACACTGAAGCTTTCTTT
>TRBD2|many|TRBV6-1|TRBJ2-5
CASSGTSGGTQETQYF
TGTGCCAGCAGTGGGACTAGCGGGGGGACGCAAGAGACCCAGTACTTC
>TRBD2|few|TRBV6-5|TRBJ2-3
CASSYSASGGHTDTQYF
TGTGCCAGCAGTTATTCGGCTAGCGGGGGCCACACAGATACGCAGTATTTT
>TRBD1|NA|TRBV20-1|TRBJ1-1
CSTRAGGHTEAFF
TGCAGTACTAGAGCAGGGGGGCACACTGAAGCTTTCTTT
>NA|NA|TRBV12-3/TRBV12-4|TRBJ2-2
CASTFTTPGRTGELFF
TGTGCCAGCACTTTTACAACTCCGGGACGTACCGGGGAGCTGTTTTTT
>TRBD2|NA|TRBV7-2|TRBJ2-1
CASSLLGSGGLSSYNEQFF
TGTGCCAGCAGCTTATTAGGTAGCGGGGGGTTAAGCTCCTACAATGAGCAGTTCTTC
>NA|NA|TRBV19|TRBJ2-1
CASRRGRDYNEQFF
TGTGCCAGTAGAAGGGGGCGGGATTACAATGAGCAGTTCTTC
>TRBD2|many|TRBV3-1|TRBJ2-1
CASGGGYNEQFF
TGTGCCAGTGGGGGGGGTTACAATGAGCAGTTCTTC
>TRBD2|NA|TRBV12-5|TRBJ2-7
CASGLGGTSEGYEQYF
TGTGCTAGTGGTTTGGGGGGGACTAGCGAGGGCTACGAGCAGTACTTC
>TRBD1|few|TRBV7-6|TRBJ2-5
CASRNQGAAGETQYF
TGTGCCAGCAGGAATCAGGGGGCGGCGGGAGAGACCCAGTACTTC
>TRBD1|many|TRBV12-3/TRBV12-4|TRBJ2-7
CASSPPGTGPHEQYF
TGTGCCAGCAGCCCCCCCGGGACAGGCCCCCACGAGCAGTACTTC
>TRBD1|NA|TRBV7-9|TRBJ1-1
CASSDPPTGVTEAFF
TGTGCCAGCAGCGACCCGCCGACAGGGGTCACTGAAGCTTTCTTT
>NA|NA|TRBV3-1|TRBJ2-4
CASSPDSLAKNIQYF
TGTGCCAGCAGCCCGGACAGCCTAGCCAAAAACATTCAGTACTTC
>TRBD2|many|TRBV20-1|TRBJ2-5
CSAGMSGGAILQETQYF
TGCAGTGCTGGCATGAGCGGGGGGGCCATCCTACAAGAGACCCAGTACTTC
>NA|few|TRBV12-3/TRBV12-4|TRBJ1-2
CASSYSALASLGYTF
TGTGCCAGCAGTTACAGTGCGTTGGCCTCTTTGGGCTACACCTTC